This T cell receptor beta chain was observed in a study of cytomegalovirus exposure and HLA in healthy donors (dated by TCRdb to 2016 to 2017). General notes on the study: A later analysis indicated that the 120 validation repertoires were generated on the platform also employed for the approximately 670 repertoires of the first cohort. The aim of the study was to test whether cataloging public T cell receptors could identify signatures of past pathogen exposure. Besides the first cohort of approximately 670 subjects, a separate validation cohort made up of 120 different subjects was used. The study combined high-throughput TCR immunosequencing, statistical association of individual TCRs with disease status, and machine learning to predict cytomegalovirus infection status.

The library was made by the immunoSEQ multiplex PCR assay. In the original analysis: To diagnose cytomegalovirus status from the catalog of TCR beta chain sequences, a statistical classification framework was built. Drawn from immuneACCESS, this table holds only the in-frame rearrangements with V and J called that TCRdb kept. Clones are partly lost; checked studies trace under half to an unresolved V gene and leave the rest unexplained. That table is the source of V, J and clone size, and D and trimming were worked out from the DNA. This sample gives 200,000 to 300,000 clones in total; about 90% of them show up just once. The ten largest clones add up to around 1.3% of the sample. Points the paper makes about the study in general: Most TCR sequences were observed very rarely across donors, whereas some public TCRs were present in many individuals. The validation cohort had no HLA typing available for a later analysis, so co-occurrence within that cohort was assessed over all 120 or so repertoires. In vitro tests confirmed that a few of the cytomegalovirus-associated TCR beta chains recognize cytomegalovirus antigens. In the study, approximately 160 TCR beta chains were listed as associated with cytomegalovirus. In a later analysis, TCRs clustered in the first cohort were found to also tend to co-occur in the roughly 110 validation repertoires, with approximately 95% of cluster scores above 0. It was suggested by the authors that the approach could potentially be generalized to other disease states and immunological phenotypes. The classifier was reported to diagnose cytomegalovirus status with high specificity and sensitivity in both the original cohort and the validation cohort.

In the case of this clone: The specificity of this receptor is unknown. Base qualities are not at hand, and no much larger clone is one base apart.

Donors formed part of the validation cohort, which comprised 120 subjects and was distinct from the first cohort of 670 or so subjects. CDR1 SGHRS and CDR2 YFSETQ were looked up in the germline V gene. V ends up 0 bases short and J 3 bases short, with an unmatched junction base count of 6. From the cysteine through the phenylalanine, the CDR3 covers 15 amino acids. The only DNA kept is the CDR3, 45 bases in frame from the first base. The sequence derives from a woman aged 25-40 years in good health and CMV-seropositive. Source material: PBMCs. Recombination connected TRBV5-1 to TRBJ2-7; 7 bases in between match TRBD1. The bases are TGCGCCAGCAGCTTGGCGACAGGGCAGTACTACGAGCAGTACTTC. This gives the protein CASSLATGQYYEQYF.